This TCR beta chain was recorded in a study of blood T cells in healthy people across ages. Primers used in a second PCR of about 7 to 12 cycles were a sample-barcoded 5' primer and a J-beta primer mix. TCRdb re-called the 5' RACE reads with MiXCR, one entry per CDR3 protein. This table has almost 1 million distinct CDR3 sequences, approximately 50% appearing once. There are 13 residues in the CDR3. Looked up from germline, CDR1 is SGHNT and CDR2 is YENEEA. Deletions cut 5 bases from V and 2 bases from J, with 10 bases between. The sample was blood. The sequence was collected from a woman aged 60-75 years in good health. The gene calls are TRBV11-3 and TRBJ2-7, with unresolved D. The CDR3 region has the DNA TGTGCCAGCAGCGACTCCTTCCCCTACGAGCAGTACTTC. Translation: CASSDSFPYEQYF.